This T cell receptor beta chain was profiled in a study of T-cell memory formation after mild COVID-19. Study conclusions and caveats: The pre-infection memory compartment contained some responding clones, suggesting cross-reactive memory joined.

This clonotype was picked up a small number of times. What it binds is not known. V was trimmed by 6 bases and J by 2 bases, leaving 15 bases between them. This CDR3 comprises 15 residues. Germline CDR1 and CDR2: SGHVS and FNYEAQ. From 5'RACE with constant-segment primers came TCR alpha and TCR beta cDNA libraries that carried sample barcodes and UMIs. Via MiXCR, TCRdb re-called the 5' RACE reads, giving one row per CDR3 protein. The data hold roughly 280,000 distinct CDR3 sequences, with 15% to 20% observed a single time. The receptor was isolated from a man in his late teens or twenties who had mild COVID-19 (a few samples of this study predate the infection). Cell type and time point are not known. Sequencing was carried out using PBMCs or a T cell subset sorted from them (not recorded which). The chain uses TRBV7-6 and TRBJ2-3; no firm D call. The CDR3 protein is CASSRAGATTDTQYF. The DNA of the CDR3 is TGTGCCAGCAGTCGGGCCGGAGCTACCACAGATACGCAGTATTTT.